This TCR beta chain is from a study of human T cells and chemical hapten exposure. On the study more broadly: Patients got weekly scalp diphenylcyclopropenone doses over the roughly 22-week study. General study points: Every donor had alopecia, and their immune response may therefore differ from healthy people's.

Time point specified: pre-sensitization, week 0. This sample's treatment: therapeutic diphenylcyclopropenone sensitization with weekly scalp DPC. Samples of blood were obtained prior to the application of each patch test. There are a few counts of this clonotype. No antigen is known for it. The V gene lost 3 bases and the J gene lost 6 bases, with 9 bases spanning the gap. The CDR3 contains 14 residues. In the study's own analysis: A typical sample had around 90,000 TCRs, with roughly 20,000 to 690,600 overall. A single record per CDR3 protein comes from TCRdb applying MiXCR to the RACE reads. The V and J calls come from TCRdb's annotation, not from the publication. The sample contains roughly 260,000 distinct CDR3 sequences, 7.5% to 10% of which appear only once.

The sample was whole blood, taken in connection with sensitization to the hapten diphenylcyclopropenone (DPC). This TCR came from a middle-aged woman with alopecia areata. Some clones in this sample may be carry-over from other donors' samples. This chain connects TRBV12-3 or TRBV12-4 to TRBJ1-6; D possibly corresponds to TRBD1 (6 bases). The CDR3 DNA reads TGTGCCAGCAGTTTTGCACAGGGTAATTCACCCCTCCACTTT. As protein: CASSFAQGNSPLHF.